A single sample is the source of the 27 T cell receptor beta chains below, sequenced in a study of radiation and T cells in renal cell carcinoma. The protocol was immunoSEQ multiplex PCR, while the TCRdb copy is restricted to in-frame clones and leaves out a portion. The sample lists some 150,000 clones, less than 85% occurring once. Time point meaning: baseline pretreatment blood. Treatment indicated: 15 Gy SBRT to primary tumor, nephrectomy 4 weeks later. Here the sequenced sample was blood, taken from a patient whose treatment included radiotherapy and nephrectomy. The origin of the receptors is a woman aged 45 to 65 with renal cell carcinoma.

This chain joins TRBV9 and TRBJ2-2; no definite D call. Deletions cut 0 bases from V and 0 bases from J, with 3 bases between. CDR1 SGDLS and CDR2 YYNGEE come from the germline V gene. This CDR3 has 14 amino acids. In nucleotides, the CDR3 is TGTGCCAGCAGCGTAGTCACGAACACCGGGGAGCTGTTTTTT. It is translated as CASSVVTNTGELFF.

V gene TRBV27 combines with J gene TRBJ2-4; D gene uncertain. Trimming left V 6 bases short and J 7 bases short, with 10 bases between. Germline lookup yields CDR1 MNHEY and CDR2 SMNVEV (reference sequence). The CDR3 runs 12 residues. This CDR3 is CASSPRSNIQYF. CDR3 DNA sequence: TGTGCCAGCAGCCCTAGAAGTAACATTCAGTACTTC.

The genes are TRBV9 and TRBJ2-1, with TRBD2 identical over 15 bases. The CDR3 is made up of 17 amino acids. J was trimmed by 5 bases and V by 2 bases; bases with no gene match: 5. The germline V gene has CDR1 SGDLS and CDR2 YYNGEE. CDR3 sequence reads: CASSVGLAGGENNEQFF. CDR3 in DNA: TGTGCCAGCAGCGTCGGACTAGCGGGAGGGGAAAACAATGAGCAGTTCTTC.

The chain employs TRBV6-5 and TRBJ1-3; unclear D gene. The V end lost 0 bases, the J end lost 0 bases, and 9 bases lay between the germline ends. Germline CDR1 reads MNHEY; CDR2 reads SVGAGI. The CDR3 contains 16 residues. The CDR3 here is CASSYSSSSSGNTIYF. The CDR3 DNA is TGTGCCAGCAGTTACTCGTCTTCCAGCTCTGGAAACACCATATATTTT.

The sample holds one count of this clone. The chain uses TRBV2 and TRBJ1-2, with 7 bases identical to TRBD1. CDR1 is SNHLY, CDR2 FYNNEI, per germline. V lost 5 bases and J lost 3; bases outside the gene matches: 6. CDR3 size: 14 residues. DNA for the CDR3: TGTGCCAGCAGTAACAGGGGTTTTGACTATGGCTACACCTTC. This codes for CASSNRGFDYGYTF.

This clone has a single count. The rearrangement joins TRBV6-6 to TRBJ2-1, with no clear D. The CDR3 sequence is 13 residues long. Germline loops: CDR1 MNHNY, CDR2 SVGAGI (reference sequence). V gave up 7 bases and J gave up 0 bases, with 7 bases separating them. CDR3: CASKSSSYNEQFF. As DNA, the CDR3 is TGTGCCAGCAAGTCCAGCTCCTACAATGAGCAGTTCTTC.

This rearrangement joins TRBV30 to TRBJ1-2; TRBD1 matches at 8 bases. J was trimmed by 7 bases and V by 3 bases; bases with no gene match: 4. In germline, CDR1 is GTSNPN, CDR2 SVGIG (reference sequence). The CDR3 is made up of 12 amino acids. CDR3 coding DNA: TGTGCCTGGAGAGTAACAGGGGGTGGCTACACCTTC. Translating gives CAWRVTGGGYTF.

This clone was found once. The chain joins TRBV9 to TRBJ2-7; TRBD1 might be the D (8 bases). The germline CDR1 and CDR2 sequences are SGDLS and YYNGEE. There are 14 residues in the CDR3. V was shortened by 0 bases and J by 4 bases, with 11 bases between the two germline ends. The DNA of the CDR3 is TGTGCCAGCAGCGTAGAACAGGGGGGGTACGAGCAGTACTTC. This encodes CASSVEQGGYEQYF.

Only one count was recorded for this clone. The chain uses TRBV27 and TRBJ2-7; D is ambiguous. With 2 bases removed from V and 3 bases from J, the gap between germline ends came to 5 bases. The CDR3 extends over 12 amino acids. Germline CDR1 and CDR2: MNHEY and SMNVEV (reference sequence). CDR3 nucleotides: TGTGCCAGCAGTTTAAACATCTACGAGCAGTACTTC. Residues: CASSLNIYEQYF.

The chain is built from TRBV5-1 and TRBJ2-1; D is possibly TRBD1 (5 bases). This CDR3 spans 13 amino acids. The V end lost 4 bases, the J end lost 8 bases, and 13 bases lay between the germline ends. Germline CDR1 SGHRS, CDR2 YFSETQ. CDR3 in DNA: TGCGCCAGCAGCGACTCCCAGGGCGATGAGCAGTTCTTC. Translated, it gives CASSDSQGDEQFF.

V is TRBV5-4 and J is TRBJ2-1; D not certain. Germline lookup yields CDR1 SGHNT and CDR2 YYREEE (reference sequence). The CDR3 length is 12 residues. Trimming left V 4 bases short and J 9 bases short, with 11 bases between. The CDR3 spells CASSLTWGEQFF. The CDR3 DNA sequence: TGTGCCAGCAGCCTGACTTGGGGTGAGCAGTTCTTC.

The V and J genes are TRBV5-4 and TRBJ1-3, with D hard to call. Germline loops: CDR1 SGHNT, CDR2 YYREEE (reference sequence). The ends were cut back, 4 bases at V and 1 base at J, with 12 bases in the middle. The CDR3 consists of 15 residues. This chain's CDR3 is CASSPMVRSGNTIYF. The CDR3 nucleotides read TGTGCCAGCAGCCCAATGGTAAGATCTGGAAACACCATATATTTT.

This clone was picked up a small number of times. The chain has TRBV19 and TRBJ1-1, with D possibly being TRBD1 (5 bases). V was clipped by 5 bases and J by 3 bases, with 13 bases between them. This CDR3 is built from 14 residues. Germline V gene data show CDR1 as LNHDA and CDR2 as SQIVND (reference sequence). CDR3 sequence: CASSVQGGDTEAFF. CDR3 nucleotide sequence: TGTGCCAGTAGTGTCCAGGGAGGAGACACTGAAGCTTTCTTT.

The CDR3 nucleotides are TGTGCCAGTAGTACCCGGACAGGGCCCTACGAGCAGTACTTC. It specifies CASSTRTGPYEQYF. The rearrangement uses TRBV19 and TRBJ2-7; 8 bases are a match to TRBD1. The CDR3 spans 14 residues. CDR1 and CDR2 (germline): LNHDA, SQIVND (reference sequence). Trimming cost V 4 bases and J 2 bases; bases outside gene matches: 4.

This chain connects TRBV28 to TRBJ1-5, with D uncertain. CDR1 and CDR2 from the germline V gene are MDHEN and SYDVKM. The CDR3 covers 16 residues. Deletions cut 5 bases from V and 5 bases from J, with 19 bases between. The CDR3 is CASSPTPGFGDQPQHF. The CDR3 bases are TGTGCCAGCAGTCCAACCCCGGGTTTCGGAGATCAGCCCCAGCATTTT.

V usage is TRBV13 and J usage is TRBJ1-2; D is unclear. The CDR3 consists of 15 residues. Germline values: CDR1 PRHDT, CDR2 FYEKMQ (reference sequence). V lost 4 bases and J 2 bases, leaving 14 bases between the germline ends. The CDR3 protein is CASSSFRGRNYGYTF. CDR3 coding DNA: TGTGCCAGCAGCTCCTTTCGAGGAAGGAACTATGGCTACACCTTC. Full variable domain (rest looked up from reference TRBV13 and TRBJ1-2): AAGVIQSPRHLIKEKRETATLKCYPIPRHDTVYWYQQGPGQDPQFLISFYEKMQSDKGSIPDRFSAQQFSDYHSELNMSSLELGDSALYFCASSSFRGRNYGYTFGSGTRLTVV.

V gene TRBV30 combines with J gene TRBJ1-6, with 8 bases that match TRBD1. Unmatched junction bases numbered 4, after V lost 0 bases and J lost 9 bases. Germline CDR1 is GTSNPN and CDR2 is SVGIG (reference sequence). This CDR3 spans 14 amino acids. CDR3: CAWSVLDRGSPLHF. The CDR3 bases are TGTGCCTGGAGTGTACTCGACAGGGGTTCACCCCTCCACTTT. The full variable domain, completed using reference TRBV30 and TRBJ1-6, is SQTIHQWPATLVQPVGSPLSLECTVEGTSNPNLYWYRQAAGRGLQLLFYSVGIGQISSEVPQNLSASRPQDRQFILSSKKLLLSDSGFYLCAWSVLDRGSPLHFGNGTRLTVT.

This clone appeared a single time. The chain has TRBV7-9 and TRBJ2-1; D unresolved. In germline, CDR1 is SEHNR, CDR2 FQNEAQ (reference sequence). The CDR3 sequence is 13 residues long. V was pared by 5 bases and J by 9 bases, with 14 bases between. The CDR3 nucleotides are TGTGCCAGCAGCCGGACCGGCGTAGTTGAGCAGTTCTTC. It codes for CASSRTGVVEQFF.

The chain combines TRBV5-1 with TRBJ1-1; 8 nucleotides align to TRBD1. Germline CDR1 is SGHRS and CDR2 is YFSETQ. V shed 3 bases and J 7 bases; nucleotides not matched to a gene: 8. The CDR3 has 14 residues. The CDR3 sequence: CASSSSRDRSEAFF. The CDR3 DNA reads as TGCGCCAGCAGCTCGTCCCGGGACAGGAGTGAAGCTTTCTTT.

The rearrangement joins TRBV4-3 to TRBJ2-7; unclear D gene. Trimming shortened V by 1 base and J by 3 bases, and 10 bases separated the two germline ends. From germline, CDR1 is LGHNA and CDR2 YSLEER. The CDR3 consists of 14 residues. CDR3 coding DNA: TGCGCCAGCAGCCAAGGCGAGGTGGACTACGAGCAGTACTTC. Amino acid sequence: CASSQGEVDYEQYF.

The chain couples TRBV6-6 to TRBJ2-2; D may correspond to TRBD1 or TRBD2 (6 bases each). This CDR3 is built from 14 residues. Germline V gives CDR1 MNHNY, CDR2 SVGAGI (reference sequence). The germline V and J ends were trimmed by 6 bases and 2 bases, with 10 bases remaining between them. The CDR3 DNA is TGTGCCAGCAGACAGGGAGGCAACACCGGGGAGCTGTTTTTT. Its translation: CASRQGGNTGELFF.

The V and J genes are TRBV6-5 and TRBJ2-7; D uncertain. The CDR3 loop spans 12 amino acids. Germline V lookup: CDR1 MNHEY, CDR2 SVGAGI. The V gene lost 6 bases and the J gene lost 5 bases, with 11 bases spanning the gap. The CDR3 spells CASRGPIDEQYF. The CDR3 bases are TGTGCCAGCAGAGGCCCCATCGACGAGCAGTACTTC.

CDR3 coding DNA: TGTGCCAGCAGTCCAGGGGGAAACACCATATATTTT. Encoded protein: CASSPGGNTIYF. The chain carries TRBV6-4 and TRBJ1-3; a weak D match, TRBD1 (5 bases). The CDR3 covers 12 residues. Germline lookup yields CDR1 MRHNA and CDR2 SNTAGT. V gave up 5 bases and J gave up 4 bases, with 6 bases separating them.

This clone was detected once. V usage is TRBV6-6 and J usage is TRBJ2-3; no clear D gene. The CDR3 runs 16 residues. Germline lookup yields CDR1 MNHNY and CDR2 SVGAGI (reference sequence). Trimming left V 8 bases short and J 0 bases short, with 18 bases between. The CDR3 reads CASRSGSSFSTDTQYF. The CDR3 coding sequence is TGTGCCAGCCGGTCTGGCAGCTCTTTTAGCACAGATACGCAGTATTTT.

The V call is TRBV10-1, the J call TRBJ1-1; D gene unclear. Germline CDR1 WNHNN, CDR2 SYGVQD (reference sequence). The V and J ends lost 6 bases and 0 bases respectively, with 8 bases between them. CDR3 length equals 13 residues. CDR3 DNA sequence: TGCGCCAGCAGGGACGGATTGAACACTGAAGCTTTCTTT. Amino acids: CASRDGLNTEAFF.

This chain's CDR3 is CASTYDRGHEQYF. The CDR3 DNA is TGTGCCAGCACCTACGACAGGGGGCACGAGCAGTACTTC. The chain combines TRBV5-4 with TRBJ2-7, with 10 bases that match TRBD1. The CDR3 totals 13 residues. V shed 6 bases and J 5 bases; nucleotides not matched to a gene: 5. CDR1 SGHNT and CDR2 YYREEE come from the germline V gene (reference sequence).

V gene TRBV10-3 combines with J gene TRBJ1-2, with no clear D. CDR1 is ENHRY, CDR2 SYGVKD, per germline. V shed 10 bases and J shed 8 bases, with 20 bases lying between them. This CDR3 region has 13 residues. The CDR3 here is CATTLRRGEGYTF. CDR3 bases: TGTGCCACCACCCTGAGGCGCGGCGAGGGCTACACCTTC.